Described below is a single TCR beta chain sequence and its context. The sample comes from a study of blood T cell repertoires in COVID-19. This table comes from immunoSEQ multiplex PCR, and its TCRdb copy is limited to in-frame clones, with some not included. The table records more than 110,000 clones, about four fifths of them present only once. Germline lookup yields CDR1 MNHEY and CDR2 SMNVEV (reference sequence). The J segment lost 0 bases and the V segment lost 6 bases, leaving 2 bases of the junction unmatched. The length of the CDR3 is 15 residues. The chain uses TRBV27 and TRBJ2-2; 9 bases fit TRBD1. Sequencing input: peripheral blood. The clonotype was recovered from a woman aged 55 to 70 with acute or convalescent COVID-19. The CDR3, as DNA: TGTGCCAGCAGACGACAGGGGGCGAACACCGGGGAGCTGTTTTTT. Translated, it gives CASRRQGANTGELFF.